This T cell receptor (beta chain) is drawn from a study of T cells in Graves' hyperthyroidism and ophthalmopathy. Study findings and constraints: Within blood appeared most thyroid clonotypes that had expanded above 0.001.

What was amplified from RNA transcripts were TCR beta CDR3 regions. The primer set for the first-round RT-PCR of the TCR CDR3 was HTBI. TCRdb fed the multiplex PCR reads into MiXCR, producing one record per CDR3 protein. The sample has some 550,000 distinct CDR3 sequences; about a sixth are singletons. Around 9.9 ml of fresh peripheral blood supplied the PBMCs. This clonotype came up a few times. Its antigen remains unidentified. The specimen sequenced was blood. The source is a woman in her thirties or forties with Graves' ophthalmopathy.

CDR3 DNA: TGCGCCAGCAGCCAAGGGACAGGGGGCTTCAATGAGCAGTTCTTC. This codes for CASSQGTGGFNEQFF. V usage is TRBV4-1 and J usage is TRBJ2-1; 11 bases map to TRBD1. In germline, CDR1 is MGHRA, CDR2 YSYEKL. Losses at the gene ends were 1 base for V and 6 bases for J; bases not matched to a gene: 2. The CDR3 totals 15 residues.